This T cell receptor beta chain was captured in a study of blood T cell repertoires in COVID-19. Turning to the study itself: PBMCs, B-cell-depleted T cells, or T cells were the source of the cDNA or gDNA that made up the material.

TCRdb's table, derived via immunoSEQ multiplex PCR, lists solely in-frame clones and lacks some. The sample shows 250,000 to 300,000 clones, roughly 85% of them seen only once. This receptor was identified in a man in his sixties who had recovered from COVID-19. The sequenced material came from peripheral blood.

CDR3 sequence: CASTEQGYTEAFF. CDR3 sequence (DNA): TGTGCCAGCACAGAACAGGGATATACTGAAGCTTTCTTT. The J gene is TRBJ1-1, the V gene TRBV25-1; D possibly corresponds to TRBD1 (6 bases). The CDR3 runs to 13 residues. Per germline, CDR1 MGHDK and CDR2 SYGVNS. V was cut by 7 bases and J by 5 bases, with 14 bases left in between.